What follows is one TCR beta chain and its context. Its antigen is still unknown. No much larger clone is present one base from it, and per-base qualities are unavailable. The germline V gene (reference sequence) provides CDR1 DFQATT and CDR2 SNEGSKA. Spanning cysteine to phenylalanine, the CDR3 consists of 12 amino acids. The retained sequence is limited to the CDR3, 36 bases, with the frame set at the first base. V and J are truncated by 6 bases and 1 base respectively, leaving an intervening sequence of 9 bases. The patients picked for sequencing were ones in whom flow cytometry had shown an expansion of CD8+CD57+ cells. Every patient had severe acquired aplastic anemia, diagnosed using the International Study of Aplastic Anemia and Agranulocytosis and Camitta criteria. At the time blood was sampled, none of the patients had received any therapy. In this study, sorted CD4+ and CD8+ T cells from the blood of healthy subjects and of severe aplastic anemia patients had their TCR repertoires deep-sequenced. Patients were enrolled in the USA under clinicaltrials.gov protocols 00001620, 01623167, 00001397, 00071045, 00081523 and 00961064. Ficoll-Paque density gradient centrifugation was used to isolate peripheral blood mononuclear cells. Before DNA extraction, CD4+ and CD8+ T cells were sorted by FACS or by magnetic beads.

Profiling of TCR beta VDJ combinations and CDR3 sequences used genomic DNA as the template. TCR repertoire sequencing was run on an Illumina HiSeq 2000. The authors' analysis ran thus. Repertoire assessment relied on Simpson's diversity index, CDR3 size and DJ length profiles, and TRBV/TRBJ rearrangement plots. The immunodominant clone was defined as the most abundant DNA sequence in deep sequencing data. CDR3 amino acid sequences were checked for sharing across subjects and were also compared against the VDJdb database and published repertoires. TCRdb's own reprocessing of the public reads used fastp at Q25 and MiXCR and kept productive beta chains. All rows with the same CDR3 protein become a single entry with the most common DNA and genes. Clone size and V and J calls follow TCRdb, not the original study. The sample profile shows under 200,000 distinct CDR3 sequences; approximately 48% of them were found once. Clones ranked in the top ten supply 1.8% of the sample.

These data belong to a study of CD8+CD57+ T cells in acquired aplastic anemia (dated by TCRdb to 2016 to 2019). For context, the study as a whole: Extracted DNA from sorted CD4+ and CD8+ cells averaged approximately 3 ug, ranging from roughly 0.19 to 27.4 ug. CD8+CD57+ expansion was defined as frequency above the mean frequency observed in healthy subjects. The research as a whole found: Around 31 CD8+ CDR3 sequences were shared between patients and controls but appeared highly expressed in patients and within their immunodominant clones. Between patients and healthy controls, no significant difference in CD8+ Simpson's diversity was found (P=0.060).

The chain is made from TRBV20-1 and TRBJ2-5, with the D gene not confidently named. The sequencing sample was made of sorted CD4+, CD8+, or CD8+CD57+ T cells (not recorded which) from PBMCs. This TCR was sampled from a human donor with aplastic anemia. The DNA sequence is as follows: TGCAGTGCCAGAAGGAGCCAAGAGACCCAGTACTTC. Its protein is CSARRSQETQYF.